This T cell receptor beta chain was sequenced during a study of identifying expanded T cells in peripheral blood. Notes on this clone: Its antigen is not known.

Study findings and constraints: Over approximately two and four weeks, about 15 and 19 clones changed, versus around 1.3 between replicates. Clone count variance between approximately two-week samples rose with total template count.

Repertoires were generated with immunoSEQ multiplex PCR, while TCRdb's copy carries only in-frame clones and drops some. The sample carries more than 80,000 clones, more than 70% recorded once. Healthy donors had no documented immune events, such as infections, while sampled. Trimming took off 5 bases at V and 5 bases at J, with 12 bases between the two ends. The CDR3 extends over 13 amino acids. Germline V gene sequence: CDR1 SGHTA, CDR2 FQGTGA. This chain uses TRBV7-3 with TRBJ1-1; D uncertain. Specimen: blood. The sequence came from a person aged 18 to 75 in good health. The CDR3 bases are TGTGCCAGCAGCCGCCGGTCGGGAACTGAAGCTTTCTTT. This encodes CASSRRSGTEAFF.